The 11 T cell receptor beta chains listed next were all sequenced from one sample in a study of T cells in Graves' hyperthyroidism and ophthalmopathy. Amplified regions were TCR beta CDR3 sequences from RNA transcripts. With the HTBI primer set, the TCR CDR3 went through a first round of RT-PCR. TCRdb used MiXCR to reprocess the multiplex PCR reads, holding one entry per CDR3 protein. The sample records around 570,000 distinct CDR3 sequences, less than 20% being singletons. Sequencing was done on a sample of blood. These receptors came from a man aged 40-49 years with Graves' ophthalmopathy.

In its sample, this clonotype was seen many times. The chain uses TRBV7-9 and TRBJ1-1; no reliable D call. The CDR3 is 14 residues long. The germline V gene has CDR1 SEHNR and CDR2 FQNEAQ (reference sequence). Trimming shortened V by 5 bases and J by 4 bases, and 14 bases separated the two germline ends. The CDR3 reads CASSPPQWFTEAFF. The DNA of the CDR3 is TGTGCCAGCAGCCCACCCCAGTGGTTCACTGAAGCTTTCTTT.

This clonotype was observed a few times. This chain links TRBV4-1 with TRBJ2-5; TRBD2 might be the D (7 bases). With 5 bases removed from V and 5 bases from J, the gap between germline ends came to 12 bases. The germline CDR1 and CDR2 sequences are MGHRA and YSYEKL. This CDR3 spans 13 amino acids. The CDR3 protein is CASSAQGGETQYF. For the CDR3, the DNA is TGCGCCAGCAGCGCACAGGGAGGGGAGACCCAGTACTTC.

This clonotype has ten or more counts. The chain is built from TRBV10-3 and TRBJ2-1; 9 nucleotides align to TRBD1. The CDR3 spans 14 residues. The V gene end was trimmed by 5 bases and the J gene end by 9 bases; junction bases not matched to a gene: 8. Germline V gene lookup returns CDR1 ENHRY and CDR2 SYGVKD. CDR3 in DNA: TGTGCCATCAGTACGGGACAGGGTTTAAGTGAGCAGTTCTTC. This translates into CAISTGQGLSEQFF.

V gene TRBV7-2 combines with J gene TRBJ2-5, with D hard to call. This CDR3 has 15 amino acids. CDR1 is SGHTA and CDR2 is FQGNSA in the germline V gene. Trimming pared 3 bases from V and 3 bases from J, leaving 14 bases between. The CDR3 nucleotides read TGTGCCAGCAGCTTGCAGCGTAAACTGGAAGAGACCCAGTACTTC. Its protein product is CASSLQRKLEETQYF.

This clonotype was detected many times. The chain has TRBV5-1 and TRBJ2-1; the D gene is possibly TRBD1 (6 bases). The length of the CDR3 is 15 residues. V was trimmed by 7 bases and J by 3 bases, leaving 17 bases between them. The germline V gene encodes CDR1 SGHRS and CDR2 YFSETQ. CDR3 protein: CASALRGSIYNEQFF. CDR3 nucleotide sequence: TGCGCCAGCGCCCTCAGGGGATCTATCTACAATGAGCAGTTCTTC.

This clonotype appeared many times. CDR3 loop: CASSSRGAAYEQYF. CDR3 bases: TGTGCCAGCAGCTCACGGGGGGCGGCCTACGAGCAGTACTTC. The J gene is TRBJ2-7, the V gene TRBV7-2, with a possible D match to TRBD2 (7 bases). Germline V gene sequence: CDR1 SGHTA, CDR2 FQGNSA. Trimming shortened V by 4 bases and J by 2 bases, and 12 bases separated the two germline ends. This CDR3 is 14 amino acids long.

The rearrangement joins TRBV3-1 to TRBJ1-6, with 7 positions matching TRBD1. Trimming took 5 bases from V and 9 from J; bases not matched to a gene: 10. The germline gives CDR1 LGHDT, CDR2 YNNKEL (reference sequence). CDR3 length: 15 residues. DNA of the CDR3: TGTGCCAGCAGCAAACAGACAGGGTTTGGTTCACCCCTCCACTTT. Protein product: CASSKQTGFGSPLHF.

The chain carries TRBV19 and TRBJ2-1; D gene uncertain. The germline V and J ends were trimmed by 0 bases and 10 bases, with 10 bases remaining between them. The CDR3 consists of 13 residues. From germline, CDR1 is LNHDA and CDR2 SQIVND (reference sequence). The CDR3 spells CASSIDWYAEQFF. CDR3 DNA sequence: TGTGCCAGTAGTATAGATTGGTATGCCGAGCAGTTCTTC.

The rearrangement joins TRBV6-2 or TRBV6-3 to TRBJ2-7; D could derive from TRBD1 or TRBD2 (5 bases each). Germline CDR1 MNHEY, CDR2 SVGEGT. CDR3 size: 16 residues. V was cut by 4 bases and J by 2 bases, with 18 bases left in between. The CDR3 region is CASSSGTHISTYEQYF. In nucleotides, the CDR3 is TGTGCCAGCAGTTCCGGGACGCACATTAGTACCTACGAGCAGTACTTC.

At least ten counts were recorded for this clonotype. Here the CDR3 reads CASSAGSNEQFF. The CDR3 bases are TGTGCCAGCAGTGCGGGGTCCAATGAGCAGTTCTTC. The V and J genes are TRBV7-3 and TRBJ2-1; possibly TRBD2 for D (6 bases). CDR1 SGHTA and CDR2 FQGTGA come from the germline V gene. V was shortened by 6 bases and J by 6 bases, with 9 bases between the two germline ends. CDR3 size: 12 residues.

This clonotype was picked up a small number of times. The gene calls are TRBV7-9 and TRBJ1-1; D is unclear. Germline V gene lookup returns CDR1 SEHNR and CDR2 FQNEAQ (reference sequence). V was cut by 0 bases and J by 3 bases, with 17 bases left in between. The CDR3 loop spans 17 amino acids. CDR3 loop: CASSLAGWVTADTEAFF. The CDR3 coding sequence is TGTGCCAGCAGCTTAGCGGGGTGGGTTACCGCCGACACTGAAGCTTTCTTT.